This is a list of T cell receptor beta chains from one sample in a study of PD-1 blockade in classical Hodgkin lymphoma. Sequencing was performed with immunoSEQ multiplex PCR; in TCRdb, only in-frame clones are kept and a portion is missing. This repertoire shows tens of thousands of clones, just over 90% found once; its top ten account for 8%. The sample here was peripheral blood mononuclear cells (PBMCs), taken before the fourth cycle of nivolumab. The source of these receptors is a human donor with classical Hodgkin lymphoma. Both conserved end residues are part of each CDR3. D genes are given only for firm matches. Part of the rows lack a size; the others show once, few, many or a class for expanded clones.

V gene	J gene	clone size	CDR3 length	D gene	CDR3 protein	CDR3 DNA
TRBV7-3	TRBJ2-1	-	18	-	CASSLHPPDSPTYNEQFF	TGTGCCAGCAGCTTACATCCCCCGGACAGCCCGACCTACAATGAGCAGTTCTTC
TRBV9	TRBJ2-5	-	16	TRBD2	CASSGGLAGGQETQYF	TGTGCCAGCAGCGGCGGACTAGCGGGGGGGCAAGAGACCCAGTACTTC
TRBV29-1	TRBJ2-7	-	13	-	CSVRGGHSYEQYF	TGCAGCGTTAGGGGGGGGCACTCCTACGAGCAGTACTTC
TRBV7-9	TRBJ2-7	-	14	TRBD1	CASSFGDRNYEQYF	TGTGCCAGCAGCTTCGGGGACAGAAACTACGAGCAGTACTTC
TRBV5-1	TRBJ2-7	-	14	-	CASSAVPGNYEQYF	TGCGCCAGCAGCGCGGTTCCGGGGAACTACGAGCAGTACTTC
TRBV18	TRBJ1-1	-	16	-	CASSPRPQGRNTEAFF	TGTGCCAGCTCACCACGTCCCCAGGGAAGAAACACTGAAGCTTTCTTT
TRBV27	TRBJ2-7	-	18	TRBD2	CASSSGTSGGARSYEQYF	TGTGCCAGCAGTTCCGGGACTAGCGGGGGGGCCCGGAGCTACGAGCAGTACTTC
TRBV7-2	TRBJ1-4	-	17	TRBD1	CASSLGARGRFGEKLFF	TGTGCCAGCAGCTTAGGAGCGAGGGGGCGGTTTGGTGAAAAACTGTTTTTT
TRBV5-1	TRBJ2-5	few	14	TRBD2	CASSLSGIGETQYF	TGCGCCAGCAGCCTTAGCGGGATTGGGGAGACCCAGTACTTC
TRBV9	TRBJ2-1	-	15	TRBD2	CASSVEGGVGDEQFF	TGTGCCAGCAGCGTCGAGGGAGGGGTGGGGGATGAGCAGTTCTTC
TRBV5-6	TRBJ2-7	-	16	TRBD2	CASSLAGTSPAYEQYF	TGTGCCAGCAGCTTGGCCGGGACTAGCCCAGCCTACGAGCAGTACTTC
TRBV2	TRBJ2-1	-	16	TRBD2	CASQVGGAGVAGEQFF	TGTGCCAGCCAGGTGGGAGGAGCGGGGGTTGCTGGTGAGCAGTTCTTC
TRBV11-2	TRBJ1-4	-	17	-	CASRQHRFLATNEKLFF	TGTGCCAGCAGACAACACAGGTTTTTAGCAACTAATGAAAAACTGTTTTTT
TRBV2	TRBJ2-5	-	14	-	CASIGSPVQETQYF	TGTGCCAGCATAGGTAGCCCAGTTCAAGAGACCCAGTACTTC
TRBV5-1	TRBJ2-7	-	17	-	CASSLAVYTGASYEQYF	TGCGCCAGCAGCTTGGCCGTTTATACAGGAGCTTCCTACGAGCAGTACTTC
TRBV28	TRBJ1-4	once	15	-	CASSPGRTASRKLFF	TGTGCCAGCAGTCCCGGCCGGACAGCTTCCAGAAAACTGTTTTTT
TRBV7-9	TRBJ1-5	-	17	-	CASSLYPPAGRDQPQHF	TGTGCCAGCAGCTTATATCCCCCGGCAGGGCGCGATCAGCCCCAGCATTTT
TRBV5-1	TRBJ2-5	-	14	-	CASTTFKFQETQYF	TGCGCCAGCACGACCTTCAAGTTCCAAGAGACCCAGTACTTC
TRBV28	TRBJ1-1	-	15	-	CASSFNFEMNTEAFF	TGTGCCAGCAGTTTTAATTTTGAGATGAACACTGAAGCTTTCTTT
TRBV5-1	TRBJ2-2	-	13	-	CASSLGGTGELFF	TGCGCCAGCAGCTTGGGCGGAACCGGGGAGCTGTTTTTT
TRBV27	TRBJ2-7	-	15	TRBD1	CASSLSLGGTYEQYF	TGTGCCAGCAGTTTGTCGTTAGGGGGCACCTACGAGCAGTACTTC
TRBV10-2	TRBJ2-7	-	15	TRBD2	CASSERAGVTYEQYF	TGCGCCAGCAGTGAGAGGGCGGGGGTCACCTACGAGCAGTACTTC
TRBV28	TRBJ2-2	-	15	TRBD2	CASRDSSGDTGELFF	TGTGCCAGCAGAGACTCTAGCGGGGACACCGGGGAGCTGTTTTTT
TRBV2	TRBJ2-5	-	13	-	CASSSGLGETQYF	TGTGCCAGCTCGTCAGGGTTGGGGGAGACCCAGTACTTC
TRBV28	TRBJ2-3	-	14	-	CASSPYPGTDTQYF	TGTGCCAGCTCGCCATATCCAGGCACAGATACGCAGTATTTT